The T cell receptor beta chain described here comes from a study of CD4+ T cells in melanoma. Whole-study findings and limits: A reported correlation linked neoantigen-specific CD4+ T cells to CD8+, macrophage and B cell function. In melanoma, neoantigen-specific CD4+ T cells reportedly differed in differentiation state.

TCRdb's table, derived via immunoSEQ multiplex PCR, lists solely in-frame clones and lacks some. The sample holds approximately 16,000 clones, over 70% seen once. The V gene lost 0 bases and the J gene lost 5 bases, with 6 bases spanning the gap. Per the germline V gene, CDR1 is SGHRS and CDR2 is YFSETQ. The CDR3 is 13 amino acids. About this clone: Its target is unknown.

Sample: cells from a culture (not recorded whether cultured in vitro). The V gene is TRBV5-1, the J gene TRBJ1-5; D remains unclear. The clonotype originates from a human donor with melanoma. The CDR3 region is CASSLDGDQPQHF. CDR3 DNA: TGCGCCAGCAGCTTGGATGGGGATCAGCCCCAGCATTTT.